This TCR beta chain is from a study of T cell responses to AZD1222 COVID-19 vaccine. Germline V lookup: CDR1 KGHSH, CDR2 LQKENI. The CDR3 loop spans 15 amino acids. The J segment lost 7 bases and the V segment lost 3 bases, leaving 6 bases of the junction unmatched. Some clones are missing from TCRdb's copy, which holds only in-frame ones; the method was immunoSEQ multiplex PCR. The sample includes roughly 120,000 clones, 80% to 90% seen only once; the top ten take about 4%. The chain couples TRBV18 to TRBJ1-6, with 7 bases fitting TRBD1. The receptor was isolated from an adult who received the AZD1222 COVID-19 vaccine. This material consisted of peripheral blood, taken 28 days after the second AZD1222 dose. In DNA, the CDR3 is TGTGCCAGCTCACCTCTACAGGGGCTAAATTCACCCCTCCACTTT. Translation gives CASSPLQGLNSPLHF.